Detailed here is one T cell receptor (beta chain). Original data processing: Amplification of reference gene primers provided the estimated nucleated cell counts. Sequencing used immunoSEQ multiplex PCR; TCRdb keeps in-frame clones, though not all of them. V and J calls and clone size are copied from that table; D and trimming were computed from the DNA. The repertoire holds approximately 90,000 clones, with around 87% as singletons. This entry comes from a study of blood T cell repertoires in COVID-19. Looking at the study overall: Acute and convalescent COVID-19 samples came from the United States, Italy and Spain. The cDNA or gDNA used as material had been derived from T cells, B-cell-depleted T cells, or PBMCs.

Losses at the gene ends were 1 base for V and 0 bases for J; bases not matched to a gene: 4. CDR1 is MGHDK, CDR2 SYGVNS, per germline. The CDR3 is 16 residues long. Sample: peripheral blood. The TCR originated in a human donor in a cohort sampled during active COVID-19. The chain uses TRBV25-1 and TRBJ2-3, with 7 bases aligning to TRBD1. The CDR3 spells CASSELGTASTDTQYF. In DNA form, the CDR3 reads TGTGCCAGCAGTGAATTAGGGACAGCTAGCACAGATACGCAGTATTTT.